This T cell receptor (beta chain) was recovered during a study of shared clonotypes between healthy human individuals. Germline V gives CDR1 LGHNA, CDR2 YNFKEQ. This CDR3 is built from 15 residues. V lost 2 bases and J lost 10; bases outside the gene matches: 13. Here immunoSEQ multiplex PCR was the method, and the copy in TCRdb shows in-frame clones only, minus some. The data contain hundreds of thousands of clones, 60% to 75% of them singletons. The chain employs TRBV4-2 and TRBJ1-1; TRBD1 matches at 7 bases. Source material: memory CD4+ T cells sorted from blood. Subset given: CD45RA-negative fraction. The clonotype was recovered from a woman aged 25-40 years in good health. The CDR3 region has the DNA TGTGCCAGCAGCCAAACAGGGGTAGAGGGGAGGGGAGCTTTCTTT. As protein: CASSQTGVEGRGAFF.